A selection of T cell receptor beta chains follows, all from one sample in a study of blood T cell repertoires in COVID-19. Clones were read by immunoSEQ multiplex PCR, and TCRdb kept only the in-frame ones, dropping some. The table has 140,000 or so clones, 70% to 90% seen once. The source material was peripheral blood. These receptors came from a man in his forties or fifties with acute or convalescent COVID-19. The CDR3 runs from the conserved cysteine through the conserved F or W. The order of the fields is V gene, D gene, J gene, clone size, CDR3 DNA, CDR3 protein. The D gene is left open where the match is weak. Clone size, where shown, is once, few, many, or a class for clones that have expanded.

v_call: TRBV11-2
d_call: -
j_call: TRBJ1-3
clone_size: -
cdr3_nt: TGTGCCAGCAGGAGTTTCTCTGGAAACACCATATATTTT
cdr3_aa: CASRSFSGNTIYF

v_call: TRBV10-3
d_call: TRBD1
j_call: TRBJ2-7
clone_size: -
cdr3_nt: TGTGCCATCAGCCGATCGCAGGGGGCCTACGAGCAGTACTTC
cdr3_aa: CAISRSQGAYEQYF

v_call: TRBV5-1
d_call: -
j_call: TRBJ2-3
clone_size: -
cdr3_nt: TGCGCCAGCAGCTTGGGCGCCAGGGGAGACACAGATACGCAGTATTTT
cdr3_aa: CASSLGARGDTDTQYF

v_call: TRBV2
d_call: -
j_call: TRBJ1-1
clone_size: few
cdr3_nt: TGTGCCAGCAGTGAAAATGGGGCGGAAAACACTGAAGCTTTCTTT
cdr3_aa: CASSENGAENTEAFF

v_call: TRBV19
d_call: -
j_call: TRBJ1-6
clone_size: -
cdr3_nt: TGTGCCAGTAAAGTTCTCGAGTATAATTCACCCCTCCACTTT
cdr3_aa: CASKVLEYNSPLHF

v_call: TRBV11-3
d_call: TRBD2
j_call: TRBJ2-5
clone_size: -
cdr3_nt: TGTGCCAGCAGCCTAGGACTAGCGGGGGAAGAGACCCAGTACTTC
cdr3_aa: CASSLGLAGEETQYF

v_call: TRBV18
d_call: TRBD1
j_call: TRBJ2-4
clone_size: -
cdr3_nt: TGTGCCAGCTCACCACCTATGACAGGGAGCATTCAGTACTTC
cdr3_aa: CASSPPMTGSIQYF

v_call: TRBV7-9
d_call: TRBD2
j_call: TRBJ2-1
clone_size: few
cdr3_nt: TGTGCCACCAGTAGCGGGAGCCCCTACAATGAGCAGTTCTTC
cdr3_aa: CATSSGSPYNEQFF

v_call: TRBV6-5
d_call: -
j_call: TRBJ1-2
clone_size: -
cdr3_nt: TGTGCCAGCAGACCCACAGGCAACTATGGCTACACCTTC
cdr3_aa: CASRPTGNYGYTF

v_call: TRBV18
d_call: TRBD2
j_call: TRBJ2-7
clone_size: -
cdr3_nt: TGTGCCAGCTCACTTACTAGCGGGAGTGCCTACGAGCAGTACTTC
cdr3_aa: CASSLTSGSAYEQYF

v_call: TRBV5-1
d_call: TRBD2
j_call: TRBJ2-3
clone_size: -
cdr3_nt: TGCGCCAGCGGACCCTTTAAGATGGGGGGGAGAACAGATACGCAGTATTTT
cdr3_aa: CASGPFKMGGRTDTQYF

v_call: TRBV12-3/TRBV12-4
d_call: -
j_call: TRBJ1-2
clone_size: -
cdr3_nt: TGTGCCAGCAGTTTCCGGACAGAGGGTGGCTACACCTTC
cdr3_aa: CASSFRTEGGYTF

v_call: TRBV7-6
d_call: -
j_call: TRBJ2-3
clone_size: -
cdr3_nt: TGTGCCAGCAGCTTATTGGCTTCGGGGGCAGATACGCAGTATTTT
cdr3_aa: CASSLLASGADTQYF

v_call: TRBV6-2/TRBV6-3
d_call: -
j_call: TRBJ2-1
clone_size: -
cdr3_nt: TGTGCCAGCAGTTACCCAACCGGGAGACCCACCTACAATGAGCAGTTCTTC
cdr3_aa: CASSYPTGRPTYNEQFF

v_call: TRBV11-3
d_call: TRBD2
j_call: TRBJ2-1
clone_size: -
cdr3_nt: TGTGCCAGCAGCTTAGTGACTAGCGGTGAGCAGTTCTTC
cdr3_aa: CASSLVTSGEQFF

v_call: TRBV6-6
d_call: TRBD1
j_call: TRBJ1-3
clone_size: -
cdr3_nt: TGTGCCAGCAGCTCTAGACACCGGGACAGGGCCGAGTCAGATAGAAACACCATATATTTT
cdr3_aa: CASSSRHRDRAESDRNTIYF

v_call: TRBV21-1
d_call: -
j_call: TRBJ2-2
clone_size: -
cdr3_nt: TGTGCCAGCAGCAAAACTCAGGGAAACCCCGGGGAGCTGTTTTTT
cdr3_aa: CASSKTQGNPGELFF

v_call: TRBV5-4
d_call: -
j_call: TRBJ2-1
clone_size: -
cdr3_nt: TGTGCCAGCAGCTTGGACATATTTGATGAGCAGTTCTTC
cdr3_aa: CASSLDIFDEQFF

v_call: TRBV9
d_call: -
j_call: TRBJ1-5
clone_size: -
cdr3_nt: TGTGCCAGCAGCGTAGGAGCAACCCAAAGTCAGCCCCAGCATTTT
cdr3_aa: CASSVGATQSQPQHF

v_call: TRBV12-3/TRBV12-4
d_call: -
j_call: TRBJ1-5
clone_size: -
cdr3_nt: TGTGCCAGCAGTTCGAGTATGAGTCAGCCCCAGCATTTT
cdr3_aa: CASSSSMSQPQHF

v_call: TRBV18
d_call: TRBD1
j_call: TRBJ1-3
clone_size: -
cdr3_nt: TGTGCCAGCTCATCTCAACCAGGGGGCTCTGGAAACACCATATATTTT
cdr3_aa: CASSSQPGGSGNTIYF

v_call: TRBV14
d_call: -
j_call: TRBJ1-2
clone_size: -
cdr3_nt: TGTGCCAGCAGCCAAAAGACAGGCCCTCGCGGGGGGGGCTACACCTTC
cdr3_aa: CASSQKTGPRGGGYTF

v_call: TRBV28
d_call: TRBD1
j_call: TRBJ1-6
clone_size: -
cdr3_nt: TGTGCCAGCCTTAGACATGAAGGACAGGATAATTCACCCCTCCACTTT
cdr3_aa: CASLRHEGQDNSPLHF

v_call: TRBV5-4
d_call: TRBD1
j_call: TRBJ1-2
clone_size: few
cdr3_nt: TGTGCCAGCAGCCCGATGGGACAGCCGAACTATGGCTACACCTTC
cdr3_aa: CASSPMGQPNYGYTF

v_call: TRBV24-1
d_call: TRBD2
j_call: TRBJ2-1
clone_size: -
cdr3_nt: TGTGCCACCATGGGAACTAGCGGAGGAAATGAGCAGTTCTTC
cdr3_aa: CATMGTSGGNEQFF

v_call: TRBV7-9
d_call: -
j_call: TRBJ2-7
clone_size: -
cdr3_nt: TGTGCCAGCAGCTTGTCCGGTGACGAGCAGTACTTC
cdr3_aa: CASSLSGDEQYF

v_call: TRBV27
d_call: -
j_call: TRBJ2-7
clone_size: once
cdr3_nt: TGTGCCAGCAGTCCAAACCTCCGGAGGGCCGGCTCCCACGAGCAGTACTTC
cdr3_aa: CASSPNLRRAGSHEQYF

v_call: TRBV25-1
d_call: TRBD2
j_call: TRBJ2-7
clone_size: -
cdr3_nt: TGTGCCAGCATGGGGGATAGCGGGAGGCGTCATTACGAGCAGTACTTC
cdr3_aa: CASMGDSGRRHYEQYF

v_call: TRBV30
d_call: TRBD1
j_call: TRBJ1-4
clone_size: -
cdr3_nt: TGTGCCTGGGCGGGACAGGACGCCGGGCCAACTAATGAAAAACTGTTTTTT
cdr3_aa: CAWAGQDAGPTNEKLFF

v_call: TRBV11-3
d_call: TRBD2
j_call: TRBJ2-7
clone_size: -
cdr3_nt: TGTGCCACCCGGGGGGAAGGGACCTACGAGCAGTACTTC
cdr3_aa: CATRGEGTYEQYF

v_call: TRBV29-1
d_call: -
j_call: TRBJ1-2
clone_size: -
cdr3_nt: TGCAGCGTTGCCAGGGGAGTCTATGGCTACACCTTC
cdr3_aa: CSVARGVYGYTF

v_call: TRBV2
d_call: -
j_call: TRBJ1-1
clone_size: once
cdr3_nt: TGTGCCAGCACGGCCCCGGAGGGCCCTGAAGCTTTCTTT
cdr3_aa: CASTAPEGPEAFF

v_call: TRBV27
d_call: TRBD1
j_call: TRBJ1-1
clone_size: -
cdr3_nt: TGTGCCAGCACCCCGACAGGGGGTAACACTGAAGCTTTCTTT
cdr3_aa: CASTPTGGNTEAFF

v_call: TRBV4-1
d_call: TRBD1
j_call: TRBJ2-3
clone_size: -
cdr3_nt: TGCGCCAGCAGCCAAGGGGACAGGGGCACAGATACGCAGTATTTT
cdr3_aa: CASSQGDRGTDTQYF

v_call: TRBV28
d_call: TRBD1
j_call: TRBJ1-2
clone_size: -
cdr3_nt: TGTGCCAGCAGACGGTTGACAGGGACGGGCTACACCTTC
cdr3_aa: CASRRLTGTGYTF

v_call: TRBV5-4
d_call: -
j_call: TRBJ2-5
clone_size: -
cdr3_nt: TGTGCCAGCAGCTTCGGGGGGCGAGGGGAGACCCAGTACTTC
cdr3_aa: CASSFGGRGETQYF

v_call: TRBV30
d_call: -
j_call: TRBJ2-3
clone_size: -
cdr3_nt: TGTGCCTGGAGACACTGGGGCTACACAGATACGCAGTATTTT
cdr3_aa: CAWRHWGYTDTQYF

v_call: TRBV4-1
d_call: -
j_call: TRBJ2-7
clone_size: -
cdr3_nt: TGCGCCAGCAGCCACCTCAGGGGAGGGCCCTACGAGCAGTACTTC
cdr3_aa: CASSHLRGGPYEQYF

v_call: TRBV11-3
d_call: -
j_call: TRBJ1-2
clone_size: once
cdr3_nt: TGTGCCAGCAGCCCCGGCGGGTATGACTATGGCTACACCTTC
cdr3_aa: CASSPGGYDYGYTF

v_call: TRBV5-5
d_call: -
j_call: TRBJ2-7
clone_size: -
cdr3_nt: TGTGCCAGCAGGCCGTCCGGGACATCGCTCTACGAGCAGTACTTC
cdr3_aa: CASRPSGTSLYEQYF

v_call: TRBV29-1
d_call: TRBD2
j_call: TRBJ2-7
clone_size: few
cdr3_nt: TGCAGCGTCCGCGGGACTAGCGGAGACTACGAGCAGTACTTC
cdr3_aa: CSVRGTSGDYEQYF

v_call: TRBV4-2
d_call: TRBD2
j_call: TRBJ2-1
clone_size: -
cdr3_nt: TGTGCCAGCAGCCAAGAGTTGAGCGGGAGGGCCTCCGCTATGTGGGAGCAGTTCTTC
cdr3_aa: CASSQELSGRASAMWEQFF